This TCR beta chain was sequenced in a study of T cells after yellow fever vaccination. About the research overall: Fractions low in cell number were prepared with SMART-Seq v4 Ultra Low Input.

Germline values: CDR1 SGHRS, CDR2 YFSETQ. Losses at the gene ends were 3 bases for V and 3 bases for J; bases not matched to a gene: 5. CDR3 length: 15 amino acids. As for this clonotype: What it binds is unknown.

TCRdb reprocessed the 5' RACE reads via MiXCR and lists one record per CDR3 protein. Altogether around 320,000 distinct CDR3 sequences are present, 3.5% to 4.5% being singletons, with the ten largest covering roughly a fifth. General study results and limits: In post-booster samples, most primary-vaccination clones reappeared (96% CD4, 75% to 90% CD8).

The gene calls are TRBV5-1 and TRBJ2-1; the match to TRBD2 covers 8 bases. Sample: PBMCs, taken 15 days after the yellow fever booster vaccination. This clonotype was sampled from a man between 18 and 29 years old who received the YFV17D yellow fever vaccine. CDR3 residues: CASSSTSGRYNEQFF. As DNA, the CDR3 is TGCGCCAGCAGCTCAACTAGCGGCCGCTACAATGAGCAGTTCTTC.